Listed below are T cell receptor beta chains from one sample, sequenced in a study of blood T cell repertoires in COVID-19. The assay was immunoSEQ multiplex PCR, and TCRdb's table has in-frame clones only and misses some. The sample includes roughly 120,000 clones, less than 85% seen only once; the top ten take 0.65% to 0.95%. The sequenced sample consisted of peripheral blood. The receptors come from a human donor with acute or convalescent COVID-19. The donor label of this sample is uncertain. CDR3s include the opening cysteine and the closing phenylalanine or tryptophan. Each record gives: CDR3 length, clone size, V gene, D gene, J gene, CDR3 protein, CDR3 DNA. D genes are given only for firm matches. Size values are once, few and many counts, or a class for expanded clones, and some rows have none.

CDR3 length: 17; clone size: .; V gene: TRBV27; D gene: .; J gene: TRBJ2-3; CDR3 protein: CASSLSRLRRGPHTQYF; CDR3 DNA: TGTGCCAGCAGTTTATCGCGTTTGAGGAGAGGCCCCCATACGCAGTATTTT
CDR3 length: 15; clone size: .; V gene: TRBV6-5; D gene: .; J gene: TRBJ1-6; CDR3 protein: CASLTVSSYNSPLHF; CDR3 DNA: TGTGCCAGTCTGACAGTTAGCTCCTATAATTCACCCCTCCACTTT
CDR3 length: 15; clone size: .; V gene: TRBV30; D gene: .; J gene: TRBJ1-3; CDR3 protein: CAWSPQALSGNTIYF; CDR3 DNA: TGTGCCTGGAGTCCACAGGCCCTCTCTGGAAACACCATATATTTT
CDR3 length: 15; clone size: .; V gene: TRBV5-1; D gene: .; J gene: TRBJ1-3; CDR3 protein: CASSLGGSFGNTIYF; CDR3 DNA: TGCGCCAGCAGCCTAGGCGGGTCTTTTGGAAACACCATATATTTT
CDR3 length: 13; clone size: .; V gene: TRBV18; D gene: .; J gene: TRBJ1-1; CDR3 protein: CASSPRGPPEAFF; CDR3 DNA: TGTGCCAGCTCACCCCGGGGTCCCCCTGAAGCTTTCTTT
CDR3 length: 14; clone size: .; V gene: TRBV19; D gene: TRBD1; J gene: TRBJ2-5; CDR3 protein: CASSIRTGQETQYF; CDR3 DNA: TGTGCCAGTAGTATCCGGACAGGCCAAGAGACCCAGTACTTC
CDR3 length: 13; clone size: .; V gene: TRBV12-3/TRBV12-4; D gene: .; J gene: TRBJ2-2; CDR3 protein: CASSPRVGGELFF; CDR3 DNA: TGTGCCAGCAGTCCCAGGGTCGGCGGGGAGCTGTTTTTT
CDR3 length: 11; clone size: .; V gene: TRBV29-1; D gene: .; J gene: TRBJ1-1; CDR3 protein: CSVRTDLKAFF; CDR3 DNA: TGCAGCGTCCGAACAGATTTAAAAGCTTTCTTT
CDR3 length: 15; clone size: once; V gene: TRBV6-1; D gene: .; J gene: TRBJ2-6; CDR3 protein: CASSERGSGANVLTF; CDR3 DNA: TGTGCCAGCAGTGAACGGGGCTCTGGGGCCAACGTCCTGACTTTC
CDR3 length: 18; clone size: .; V gene: TRBV11-2; D gene: .; J gene: TRBJ1-2; CDR3 protein: CASSSNREPVARNYGYTF; CDR3 DNA: TGTGCCAGCAGCTCAAACAGGGAGCCGGTGGCCCGCAACTATGGCTACACCTTC
CDR3 length: 14; clone size: .; V gene: TRBV2; D gene: TRBD1; J gene: TRBJ1-5; CDR3 protein: CASSGWTGGQPQHF; CDR3 DNA: TGTGCCAGCAGCGGTTGGACAGGGGGCCAGCCCCAGCATTTT
CDR3 length: 15; clone size: .; V gene: TRBV4-1; D gene: TRBD1; J gene: TRBJ2-4; CDR3 protein: CASSQEDRTRGIQYF; CDR3 DNA: TGCGCCAGCAGCCAAGAGGACAGGACCAGGGGCATTCAGTACTTC
CDR3 length: 12; clone size: .; V gene: TRBV30; D gene: .; J gene: TRBJ1-4; CDR3 protein: CAWSRSGEKLFF; CDR3 DNA: TGTGCCTGGAGTCGATCAGGGGAAAAACTGTTTTTT
CDR3 length: 14; clone size: .; V gene: TRBV9; D gene: .; J gene: TRBJ1-6; CDR3 protein: CASSPRREDSPLHF; CDR3 DNA: TGTGCCAGCAGCCCCCGGAGGGAGGATTCACCCCTCCACTTT
CDR3 length: 15; clone size: few; V gene: TRBV28; D gene: .; J gene: TRBJ1-2; CDR3 protein: CASSSLGGEGYGYTF; CDR3 DNA: TGTGCCAGCAGTTCGCTAGGAGGGGAGGGCTATGGCTACACCTTC
CDR3 length: 12; clone size: few; V gene: TRBV12-3/TRBV12-4; D gene: .; J gene: TRBJ2-1; CDR3 protein: CASSLGAIGQFF; CDR3 DNA: TGTGCCAGCAGTTTGGGCGCAATTGGGCAGTTCTTC
CDR3 length: 16; clone size: .; V gene: TRBV6-6; D gene: TRBD2; J gene: TRBJ2-1; CDR3 protein: CASSYGGTSAYNEQFF; CDR3 DNA: TGTGCCAGCAGTTATGGCGGGACTAGCGCCTACAATGAGCAGTTCTTC
CDR3 length: 17; clone size: .; V gene: TRBV3-1/TRBV3-2; D gene: .; J gene: TRBJ2-1; CDR3 protein: CASSPKRGQLLYNEQFF; CDR3 DNA: TGTGCCAGCAGCCCTAAAAGAGGACAGTTACTTTACAATGAGCAGTTCTTC
CDR3 length: 13; clone size: .; V gene: TRBV27; D gene: TRBD2; J gene: TRBJ2-2; CDR3 protein: CASRSSGGGWEFF; CDR3 DNA: TGTGCCAGCAGGTCTAGCGGGGGAGGGTGGGAGTTTTTT
CDR3 length: 15; clone size: many; V gene: TRBV4-1; D gene: .; J gene: TRBJ1-6; CDR3 protein: CASSQEGGRGSPLHF; CDR3 DNA: TGCGCCAGCAGCCAAGAAGGAGGAAGAGGTTCACCCCTCCACTTT
CDR3 length: 14; clone size: .; V gene: TRBV5-1; D gene: .; J gene: TRBJ1-5; CDR3 protein: CASSLAAGSQPQHF; CDR3 DNA: TGCGCCAGCAGCTTGGCTGCGGGGTCTCAGCCCCAGCATTTT
CDR3 length: 17; clone size: few; V gene: TRBV2; D gene: .; J gene: TRBJ2-3; CDR3 protein: CASSGSGGLPSTDTQYF; CDR3 DNA: TGTGCCAGTTCGGGGTCGGGGGGCCTTCCTAGCACAGATACGCAGTATTTT
CDR3 length: 16; clone size: few; V gene: TRBV19; D gene: .; J gene: TRBJ1-5; CDR3 protein: CASSSLQGMGNQPQHF; CDR3 DNA: TGTGCCAGTAGTAGTCTACAGGGAATGGGCAATCAGCCCCAGCATTTT
CDR3 length: 12; clone size: .; V gene: TRBV27; D gene: TRBD1; J gene: TRBJ1-2; CDR3 protein: CASSLGQGSYTF; CDR3 DNA: TGTGCCAGCAGTCTCGGACAGGGGAGCTACACCTTC
CDR3 length: 15; clone size: once; V gene: TRBV6-1; D gene: .; J gene: TRBJ1-5; CDR3 protein: CASSSPGGDHQPQHF; CDR3 DNA: TGTGCCAGCAGTTCTCCCGGGGGTGACCATCAGCCCCAGCATTTT
CDR3 length: 16; clone size: .; V gene: TRBV10-3; D gene: TRBD1; J gene: TRBJ2-5; CDR3 protein: CAISESQGQGLETQYF; CDR3 DNA: TGTGCCATCAGTGAGTCGCAGGGACAGGGGCTGGAGACCCAGTACTTC
CDR3 length: 13; clone size: .; V gene: TRBV12-3/TRBV12-4; D gene: .; J gene: TRBJ2-3; CDR3 protein: CASSLRGTDTQYF; CDR3 DNA: TGTGCCAGCAGTTTACGGGGCACAGATACGCAGTATTTT
CDR3 length: 14; clone size: .; V gene: TRBV6-9; D gene: .; J gene: TRBJ1-5; CDR3 protein: CASSRNYSNQPQHF; CDR3 DNA: TGTGCCAGCAGTCGGAACTATAGCAATCAGCCCCAGCATTTT
CDR3 length: 15; clone size: few; V gene: TRBV14; D gene: .; J gene: TRBJ2-7; CDR3 protein: CASSQDLAGMLEQYF; CDR3 DNA: TGTGCCAGCAGCCAAGATTTGGCAGGGATGCTAGAGCAGTACTTC
CDR3 length: 15; clone size: .; V gene: TRBV28; D gene: .; J gene: TRBJ2-5; CDR3 protein: CASSLLDSEGETQYF; CDR3 DNA: TGTGCCAGCAGTTTATTGGACAGTGAGGGAGAGACCCAGTACTTC
CDR3 length: 13; clone size: .; V gene: TRBV10-3; D gene: TRBD1; J gene: TRBJ1-6; CDR3 protein: CAIRQGWNSPLHF; CDR3 DNA: TGTGCCATTCGACAGGGTTGGAATTCACCCCTCCACTTT
CDR3 length: 16; clone size: .; V gene: TRBV18; D gene: .; J gene: TRBJ1-6; CDR3 protein: CASSPPARGGNSPLHF; CDR3 DNA: TGTGCCAGCTCCCCCCCAGCCAGGGGCGGGAATTCACCCCTCCACTTT
CDR3 length: 14; clone size: .; V gene: TRBV6-5; D gene: TRBD1; J gene: TRBJ1-5; CDR3 protein: CASRGQGYNQPQHF; CDR3 DNA: TGTGCCAGCAGAGGACAGGGATACAATCAGCCCCAGCATTTT
CDR3 length: 22; clone size: .; V gene: TRBV21-1; D gene: .; J gene: TRBJ2-7; CDR3 protein: CASSLFIPAETTDRGISYEQYF; CDR3 DNA: TGTGCCAGCAGCCTGTTTATCCCCGCCGAAACAACCGACAGGGGGATAAGCTACGAGCAGTACTTC
CDR3 length: 12; clone size: .; V gene: TRBV11-2; D gene: .; J gene: TRBJ2-5; CDR3 protein: CASSLLSETQYF; CDR3 DNA: TGTGCCAGCAGCTTACTATCGGAGACCCAGTACTTC
CDR3 length: 16; clone size: few; V gene: TRBV5-6; D gene: .; J gene: TRBJ2-2; CDR3 protein: CASSLYWTENTGELFF; CDR3 DNA: TGTGCCAGCAGCTTGTATTGGACAGAGAACACCGGGGAGCTGTTTTTT
CDR3 length: 14; clone size: .; V gene: TRBV11-3; D gene: .; J gene: TRBJ2-2; CDR3 protein: CASSWRANTGELFF; CDR3 DNA: TGTGCCAGCAGCTGGAGGGCGAACACCGGGGAGCTGTTTTTT
CDR3 length: 14; clone size: .; V gene: TRBV30; D gene: .; J gene: TRBJ2-1; CDR3 protein: CAWSVLGALGEQFF; CDR3 DNA: TGTGCCTGGAGTGTATTAGGGGCTTTGGGCGAGCAGTTCTTC
CDR3 length: 19; clone size: .; V gene: TRBV6-1; D gene: TRBD1; J gene: TRBJ1-5; CDR3 protein: CASSERDRLDFPDRSPQHF; CDR3 DNA: TGTGCCAGCAGTGAAAGGGACAGGCTTGATTTCCCGGACCGATCGCCCCAGCATTTT
CDR3 length: 15; clone size: once; V gene: TRBV6-5; D gene: TRBD1; J gene: TRBJ2-7; CDR3 protein: CASTRQGGESYEQYF; CDR3 DNA: TGTGCCAGCACCCGACAGGGGGGTGAATCCTACGAGCAGTACTTC
CDR3 length: 14; clone size: .; V gene: TRBV9; D gene: TRBD2; J gene: TRBJ2-5; CDR3 protein: CASSYGGARETQYF; CDR3 DNA: TGTGCCAGCAGTTACGGGGGGGCCCGAGAGACCCAGTACTTC
CDR3 length: 13; clone size: .; V gene: TRBV2; D gene: TRBD1; J gene: TRBJ2-7; CDR3 protein: CASQGQGVGEQYF; CDR3 DNA: TGTGCCAGTCAGGGACAGGGAGTTGGCGAGCAGTACTTC
CDR3 length: 14; clone size: .; V gene: TRBV6-6; D gene: .; J gene: TRBJ2-5; CDR3 protein: CASSRPGGSETQYF; CDR3 DNA: TGTGCCAGCAGTCGACCGGGGGGCTCAGAGACCCAGTACTTC
CDR3 length: 15; clone size: .; V gene: TRBV27; D gene: .; J gene: TRBJ2-1; CDR3 protein: CASSLGGSSYNEQFF; CDR3 DNA: TGTGCCAGCAGTTTAGGGGGGAGCTCCTACAATGAGCAGTTCTTC
CDR3 length: 12; clone size: .; V gene: TRBV28; D gene: TRBD1; J gene: TRBJ1-1; CDR3 protein: CASRPDREEAFF; CDR3 DNA: TGTGCCAGCAGACCTGACAGGGAAGAAGCTTTCTTT
CDR3 length: 14; clone size: .; V gene: TRBV7-9; D gene: TRBD2; J gene: TRBJ2-3; CDR3 protein: CASSFSRGADTQYF; CDR3 DNA: TGTGCCAGCAGCTTCAGTCGGGGGGCAGATACGCAGTATTTT
CDR3 length: 15; clone size: few; V gene: TRBV6-5; D gene: TRBD2; J gene: TRBJ2-5; CDR3 protein: CASSYLEGRAETQYF; CDR3 DNA: TGTGCCAGCAGTTACCTTGAGGGGAGGGCAGAGACCCAGTACTTC
CDR3 length: 16; clone size: .; V gene: TRBV19; D gene: TRBD1; J gene: TRBJ1-5; CDR3 protein: CASSMLGQGRNQPQHF; CDR3 DNA: TGTGCCAGTAGTATGTTGGGACAGGGTCGCAATCAGCCCCAGCATTTT
CDR3 length: 14; clone size: few; V gene: TRBV27; D gene: .; J gene: TRBJ2-1; CDR3 protein: CASNSAAGYNEQFF; CDR3 DNA: TGTGCCAGCAATTCTGCAGCGGGTTACAATGAGCAGTTCTTC
CDR3 length: 14; clone size: .; V gene: TRBV2; D gene: TRBD1; J gene: TRBJ1-6; CDR3 protein: CASSLTGVDSPLHF; CDR3 DNA: TGTGCCAGCAGTCTAACAGGGGTTGATTCACCCCTCCACTTT